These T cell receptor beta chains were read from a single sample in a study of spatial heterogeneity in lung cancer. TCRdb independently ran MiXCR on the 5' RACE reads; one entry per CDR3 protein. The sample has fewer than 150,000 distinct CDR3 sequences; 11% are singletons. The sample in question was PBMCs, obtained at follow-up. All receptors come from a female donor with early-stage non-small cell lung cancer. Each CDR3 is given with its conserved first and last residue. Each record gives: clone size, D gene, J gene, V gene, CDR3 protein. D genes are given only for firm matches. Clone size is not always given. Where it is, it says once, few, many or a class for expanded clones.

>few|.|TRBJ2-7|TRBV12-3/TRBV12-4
CASSTQGVQQYF
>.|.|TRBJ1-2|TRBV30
CAWSVLDQGYGYTF
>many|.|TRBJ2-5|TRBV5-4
CASSLQGPQETQYF
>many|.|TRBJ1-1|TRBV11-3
CASSSANLNTEAFF
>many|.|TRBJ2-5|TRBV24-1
CATSDPKTPQETQYF
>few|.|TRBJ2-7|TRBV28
CASSLLGEQYF
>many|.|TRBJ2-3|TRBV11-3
CASSSVWDGELDTQYF
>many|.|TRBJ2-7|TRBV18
CASSPAKGGTYEQYF
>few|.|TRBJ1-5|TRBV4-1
CASSQERTVNQPQHF
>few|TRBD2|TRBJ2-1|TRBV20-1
CSARGGGLAGLNEQFF
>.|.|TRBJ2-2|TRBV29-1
CSVNSPNTGELFF
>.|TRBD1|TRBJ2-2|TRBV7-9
CASSPTGSRTGELFF
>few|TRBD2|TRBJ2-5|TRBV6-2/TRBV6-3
CASSPAGGGQETQYF
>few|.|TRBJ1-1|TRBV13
CASSLVGFGQVNTEAFF
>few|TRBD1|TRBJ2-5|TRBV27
CASSRDSIQETQYF
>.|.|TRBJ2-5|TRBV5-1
CASSSLYQETQYF
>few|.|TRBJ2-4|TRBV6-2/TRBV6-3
CASARERNIQYF
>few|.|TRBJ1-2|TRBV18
CASSPPTDSNYGYTF
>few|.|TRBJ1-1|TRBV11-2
CASSSGQQNTEAFF
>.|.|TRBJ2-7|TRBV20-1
CSASPQGTSSYEQYF
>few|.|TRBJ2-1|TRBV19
CASTRSSYNEQFF
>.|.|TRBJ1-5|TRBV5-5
CASSSNRAQPQHF
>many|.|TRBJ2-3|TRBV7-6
CASSLASTDTQYF
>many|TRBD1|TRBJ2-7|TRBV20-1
CSALQGFSYEQYF
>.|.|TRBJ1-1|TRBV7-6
CASSFRTDTEAFF
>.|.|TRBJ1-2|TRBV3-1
CASSLIDGAHGYTF
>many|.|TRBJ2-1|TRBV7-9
CASSLFDWKTGYEQFF
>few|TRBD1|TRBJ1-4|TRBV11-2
CASSLRGQLEKLFF
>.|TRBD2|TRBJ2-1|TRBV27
CASSSATSGKYNEQFF
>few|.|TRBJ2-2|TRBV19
CASNPLGHGELFF
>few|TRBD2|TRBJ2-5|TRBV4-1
CASARSGPNQETQYF
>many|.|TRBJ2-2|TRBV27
CASSLLPGELFF
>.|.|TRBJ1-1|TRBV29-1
CSVAPGIYEAFF